This TCR beta chain came from a study of tumor and adjacent non-tumor tissue in lung cancer. The overall study: There were 12 adenocarcinoma, a couple of squamous cell carcinoma and 1 small cell lung cancer cases. Study-level points and caveats: Significantly higher TCR diversity was found in tumor than normal lung.

This CDR3 region has 14 residues. Germline V CDR1 and CDR2: MNHEY, SVGEGT. On this clonotype itself: Antigen: not known. At one of its ends the junction is not consistent with the germline gene, which may arise from a read error.

This sample's RNA came from whole unsorted tissue. TCRbeta libraries were built with three rounds of nested PCR, modified from ARM-PCR. TCRdb itself ran the multiplex PCR reads through MiXCR, one entry per CDR3 protein. The sample consists of 200,000 to 250,000 distinct CDR3 sequences, less than 80% of them appearing once. The chain uses TRBV6-2 or TRBV6-3 and TRBJ1-1; D is ambiguous. Material: lung tumor tissue. This sequence was found in a man between 60 and 75 years old with non-small cell lung cancer. The CDR3 protein is CARSYPYGNIEAFF. The CDR3 coding sequence is TGTGCCAGAAGTTACCCTTACGGGAACATTGAAGCTTTCTTT.